This T cell receptor (beta chain) is from a study of cytomegalovirus exposure and HLA in healthy donors. Study-wide points: Cytomegalovirus-associated status was assigned to roughly 160 TCR beta chains. Most TCR sequences were uncommon, yet certain public TCRs appeared in many donors.

Both 60 Vbeta primers and 13 Jbeta primers went into the PCR. Original methodology: About 11 million of the approximately 80 million unique TCR beta chains counted in a later analysis were shared. The protocol was immunoSEQ multiplex PCR, while the TCRdb copy is restricted to in-frame clones and leaves out a portion. V and J calls and clone size come straight from that table; D and trimming were deduced from the DNA. This repertoire shows around 150,000 clones, around 73% found once; its top ten account for more than 1.3%. Healthy donors of bone marrow made up the group. Of note for this clone: What it recognizes is unknown.

This CDR3 comprises 17 residues. Trimming removed 1 base at V and 7 bases at J, with 20 bases between. The germline V gene has CDR1 SEHNR and CDR2 FQNEAQ (reference sequence). This chain links TRBV7-9 with TRBJ2-1, with no clear D. The clonotype was recovered from a male donor in good health and CMV-seronegative. Sequencing was carried out using PBMCs. The CDR3 DNA reads TGTGCCAGCAGCTTAGATCACGGAGCCAGCGACTCGAATGAGCAGTTCTTC. It yields the protein CASSLDHGASDSNEQFF.